One and the same sample provided the 10 T cell receptor beta chains below, sequenced in a study of T cell changes during pregnancy in multiple sclerosis. The repertoire was sequenced with immunoSEQ multiplex PCR; TCRdb's copy has only in-frame clones and lacks some. The sample comprises 60,000 to 70,000 clones, about 92% of which are singletons, and around 2.8% rests with the top ten. This material consisted of peripheral blood, taken in the second trimester of pregnancy. The source of these receptors is a female donor in good health, enrolled as a control in a pregnancy study.

This chain joins TRBV12-5 and TRBJ2-5; 10 bases align to TRBD2. Germline CDR1 and CDR2: LGHNT and FRNRAP. CDR3 length: 16 amino acids. Germline trimming cut 1 base from V and 5 bases from J; bases unmatched to any gene: 7. The CDR3 coding sequence is TGTGCTAGTGGTTTGGGCAGCGGGGGGGCGGCGGAGACCCAGTACTTC. Translated, it gives CASGLGSGGAAETQYF.

The DNA of the CDR3 is TGTGCCAGCAGCTCAACACAGGTGCTGGCGCAGTATTTT. The encoded protein is CASSSTQVLAQYF. The rearrangement joins TRBV11-2 to TRBJ2-3, with D maybe TRBD1 (5 bases). Germline V gene data show CDR1 as SGHAT and CDR2 as FQNNGV. This CDR3 has 13 amino acids. The ends were cut back, 4 bases at V and 10 bases at J, with 15 bases in the middle.

The J gene is TRBJ2-7, the V gene TRBV7-6; 15 bases fit TRBD2. Unmatched junction bases numbered 2, after V lost 5 bases and J lost 6 bases. There are 14 residues in the CDR3. Germline V gives CDR1 SGHVS, CDR2 FNYEAQ. This chain's CDR3 is CASSTGLAGGEQYF. CDR3 nucleotides: TGTGCCAGCAGCACGGGACTAGCGGGAGGCGAGCAGTACTTC.

The V call is TRBV2, the J call TRBJ2-3; 13 bases are a match to TRBD2. CDR3 length: 16 residues. Germline values: CDR1 SNHLY, CDR2 FYNNEI. Trimming removed 7 bases from V and 2 bases from J; junction bases left unmatched: 6. The CDR3 DNA sequence: TGTGCCAGCAATACGGGACTAGCGGGGTACACAGATACGCAGTATTTT. Translating it yields CASNTGLAGYTDTQYF.

This chain uses TRBV15 with TRBJ2-3, with a tentative D call TRBD2 (5 bases). The CDR3 is made up of 14 amino acids. The germline V gene encodes CDR1 LNHNV and CDR2 YYDKDF (reference sequence). Deletions cut 1 base from V and 5 bases from J, with 10 bases between. The CDR3 here is CATSRVGRGDTQYF. The CDR3, as DNA: TGTGCCACCAGCAGAGTAGGTCGGGGAGATACGCAGTATTTT.

The rearrangement joins TRBV2 to TRBJ1-2, with 8 bases that match TRBD1. The germline V gene encodes CDR1 SNHLY and CDR2 FYNNEI. This CDR3 contains 13 residues. J was trimmed by 4 bases and V by 6 bases; bases with no gene match: 4. For the CDR3, the DNA is TGTGCCAGCAGGAGACAGGGGAGCTATGGCTACACCTTC. This codes for CASRRQGSYGYTF.

The CDR3 region has the DNA TGTGCTGCGACTGCCCCCGACAGCCCTAGTAAGGCGGAGACCCAGTACTTC. Encoded protein: CAATAPDSPSKAETQYF. V usage is TRBV27 and J usage is TRBJ2-5, with D possibly being TRBD1 (5 bases). The CDR3 sequence is 17 residues long. CDR1 is MNHEY and CDR2 is SMNVEV in the germline V gene (reference sequence).

V is TRBV7-3 and J is TRBJ1-1, with 7 bases fitting TRBD1. J gave up 2 bases and V 5 bases, and 5 bases lay outside the gene matches. The CDR3 contains 14 residues. From germline, CDR1 is SGHTA and CDR2 FQGTGA. CDR3 nucleotides: TGTGCCAGCAGCATCGACAGGGCTAACACTGAAGCTTTCTTT. Protein product: CASSIDRANTEAFF.

This chain uses TRBV4-2 with TRBJ2-7, with TRBD2 matching over 11 bases. Germline CDR1 and CDR2: LGHNA and YNFKEQ. The CDR3 runs 14 residues. Trimming at V came to 8 bases and at J to 4 bases, leaving 7 bases not matched to a gene. The DNA of the CDR3 is TGTGCCAGCGGAGCCGGACTAGCGGGTTACGAGCAGTACTTC. Its protein product is CASGAGLAGYEQYF.

The chain joins TRBV18 to TRBJ2-7, with D perhaps matching TRBD1 (6 bases). V lost 3 bases, J lost 3 bases, and 9 bases lay in between. CDR3 size: 13 residues. Germline CDR1 reads KGHSH; CDR2 reads LQKENI. The chain's CDR3 is CASSPGQSYEQYF. CDR3 sequence (DNA): TGTGCCAGCTCACCCGGACAGAGCTACGAGCAGTACTTC.